The sequence of this TCR beta chain was determined in a study of tumour-infiltrating T cells in Burkitt lymphoma. The repertoire was sequenced with immunoSEQ multiplex PCR; TCRdb's copy has only in-frame clones and lacks some. The table shows just under 4,500 clones, with 80% to 90% occurring only once. The germline V and J ends were trimmed by 2 bases and 3 bases, with 8 bases remaining between them. This CDR3 has 14 residues. Looked up from germline, CDR1 is SGHRS and CDR2 is YFSETQ. This receptor was taken from a human donor with diffuse large B-cell lymphoma. Some clones in this sample may be carry-over from other donors' samples. Sequenced sample: tumor tissue. The V gene is TRBV5-1, the J gene TRBJ2-2; D remains unclear. The CDR3 region is CASSLRWDTGELFF. The CDR3 DNA follows: TGCGCCAGCAGCTTACGGTGGGACACCGGGGAGCTGTTTTTT.